This record looks at one TCR beta chain sequence and its context. No antigen is known for it. Trimming stripped 0 bases from V and 4 bases from J, with 9 bases between. The CDR3 loop spans 14 amino acids. Germline values: CDR1 KGHSH, CDR2 LQKENI. During the collection period, no donor immune events like infections were recorded. Profiling relied on immunoSEQ multiplex PCR, and the TCRdb table lists in-frame clones only, not all of them. The top ten hold 4.5% to 6.5% of the sample, which has approximately 94,000 clones, 80% to 90% seen once. The data are from a study of identifying expanded T cells in peripheral blood. Study-wide results and limits: Technical replicates showed about 1.2 changed clones; approximately two weeks 15 to 20; four weeks 19.

The chain joins TRBV18 to TRBJ1-2; no firm D call. The TCR sequence derives from a person aged 18 to 70 in good health. The specimen was blood. The CDR3 nucleotides read TGTGCCAGCTCACCACCGATAGATGGCTATGGCTACACCTTC. As protein: CASSPPIDGYGYTF.